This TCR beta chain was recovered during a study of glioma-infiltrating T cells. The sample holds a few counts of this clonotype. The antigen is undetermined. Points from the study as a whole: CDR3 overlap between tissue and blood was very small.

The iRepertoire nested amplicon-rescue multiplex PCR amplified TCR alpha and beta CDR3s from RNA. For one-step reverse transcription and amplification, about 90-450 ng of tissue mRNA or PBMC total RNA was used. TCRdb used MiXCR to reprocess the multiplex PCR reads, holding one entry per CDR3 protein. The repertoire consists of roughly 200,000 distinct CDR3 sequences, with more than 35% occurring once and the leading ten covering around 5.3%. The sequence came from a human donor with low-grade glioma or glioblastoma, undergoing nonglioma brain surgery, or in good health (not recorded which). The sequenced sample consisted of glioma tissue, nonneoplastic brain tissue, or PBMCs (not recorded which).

The CDR3 region has the DNA TGTGCCAGCAGCTTAAATGGCGCGGACGGGGAGCTGTTTTTT. Amino acids: CASSLNGADGELFF. The chain links TRBV7-9 to TRBJ2-2, with no clear D. There are 14 residues in the CDR3. The germline V gene has CDR1 SEHNR and CDR2 FQNEAQ (reference sequence). Trimming shortened V by 2 bases and J by 7 bases, and 11 bases separated the two germline ends.